This T cell receptor beta chain was found in a study of CD8 T cells in ankylosing spondylitis. The CDR3 runs 16 residues. V was trimmed by 6 bases and J by 0 bases, leaving 17 bases between them. Germline V CDR1 and CDR2: SNHLY, FYNNEI. Findings and caveats of the study: Relatively rare in peripheral blood, disease-linked clones were also CD8+. Apparently characteristic of ankylosing spondylitis blood was a TCR beta motif (about 8 highly homologous variants).

TCRdb re-derived calls from the 5' RACE reads in MiXCR, one entry per CDR3 protein. The table shows a few hundred thousand distinct CDR3 sequences, with over 9.5% occurring only once. For this clonotype: Antigen specificity is unknown.

The sequencing input was blood, either unsorted or a sorted T cell fraction (not recorded which). The rearrangement uses TRBV2 and TRBJ1-1; the D gene is possibly TRBD1 (6 bases). The clonotype comes from a male donor with ankylosing spondylitis. The DNA for the CDR3 is TGTGCCAGCAGCCTCTTAAGGCCAGGGGTGAACACTGAAGCTTTCTTT. It codes for CASSLLRPGVNTEAFF.